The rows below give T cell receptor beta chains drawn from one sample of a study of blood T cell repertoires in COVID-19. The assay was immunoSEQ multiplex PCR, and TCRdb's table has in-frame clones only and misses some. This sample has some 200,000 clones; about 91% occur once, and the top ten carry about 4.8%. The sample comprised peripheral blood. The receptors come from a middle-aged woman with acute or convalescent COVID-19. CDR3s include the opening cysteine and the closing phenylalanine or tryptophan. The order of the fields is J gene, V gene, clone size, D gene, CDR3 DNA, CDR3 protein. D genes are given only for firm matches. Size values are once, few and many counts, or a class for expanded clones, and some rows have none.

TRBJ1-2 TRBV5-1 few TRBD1 TGCGCCAGCAGCTTGGGTGTTGGCAGGGGGAAGAACTATGGCTACACCTTC CASSLGVGRGKNYGYTF
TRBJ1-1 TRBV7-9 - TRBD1 TGTGCCAGCAGCTTAGGTGAGACAGGGATGAACACTGAAGCTTTCTTT CASSLGETGMNTEAFF
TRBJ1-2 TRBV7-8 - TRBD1 TGTGCCAGCAGCAAAGAGACAGGGGAACTAATCTACACCTTC CASSKETGELIYTF
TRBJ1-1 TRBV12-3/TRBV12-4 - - TGTGCCAGCAGTTTCGTTACTGAAGCTTTCTTT CASSFVTEAFF
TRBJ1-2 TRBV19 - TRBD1 TGTGCCACCAAGGGGATCGGGACAGGGTATCATGGCTACACCTTC CATKGIGTGYHGYTF
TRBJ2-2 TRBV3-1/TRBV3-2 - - TGTGCCAGCAGCAAAGATACGGGAGCAGGGAACACCGGGGAGCTGTTTTTT CASSKDTGAGNTGELFF
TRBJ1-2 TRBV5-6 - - TGTGCCAGCAGCCTAAAGCCTCCGGGACACTCTGGCTATGGCTACACCTTC CASSLKPPGHSGYGYTF
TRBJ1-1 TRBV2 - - TGTGCCAGCAGTGCCAGTAACACTGAAGCTTTCTTT CASSASNTEAFF
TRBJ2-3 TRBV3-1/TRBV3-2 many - TGTGCCAGCAGCCAAGGATCTTCGGGACAAGCCACCATAGGTACGCAGTATTTT CASSQGSSGQATIGTQYF
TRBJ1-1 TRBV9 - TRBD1 TGTGCCAGCAGCCCTAGACAGGGGAACACTGAAGCTTTCTTT CASSPRQGNTEAFF
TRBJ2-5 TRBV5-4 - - TGTGCCAGCAGCAACGGAGAGACCCAGTACTTC CASSNGETQYF
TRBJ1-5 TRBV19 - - TGTGCCAGTAGTATACAGGGAAGGGGTCAGCCCCAGCATTTT CASSIQGRGQPQHF
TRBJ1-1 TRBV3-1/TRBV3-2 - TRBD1 TGTGCCAGCAGCCGGAGGGGGACAGGGGGGACTGAAGCTTTCTTT CASSRRGTGGTEAFF
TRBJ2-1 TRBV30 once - TGTGCCTGGAGGGTGGTCGGGCAGGGGAAAAATGAGCAGTTCTTC CAWRVVGQGKNEQFF
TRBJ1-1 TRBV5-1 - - TGCGCCACCAAACAGGGTTGGCACACTGAAGCTTTCTTT CATKQGWHTEAFF
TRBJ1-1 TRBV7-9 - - TGTGCCAGCAGCCCAAGCCCGACAGAGAACACTGAAGCTTTCTTT CASSPSPTENTEAFF
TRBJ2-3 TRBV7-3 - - TGTGCCAGCAGCTTACCTGCTGGAGCTGCAGATACGCAGTATTTT CASSLPAGAADTQYF
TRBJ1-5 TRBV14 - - TGTGCCAGCAGCGAAAGCGATCTGAACCAGCCCCAGCATTTT CASSESDLNQPQHF
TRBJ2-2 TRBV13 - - TGTGCCAGCAGCTATCGGGACACCGGGGAGCTGTTTTTT CASSYRDTGELFF
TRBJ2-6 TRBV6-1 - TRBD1 TGTGCCAGCAGCTCAGGGGGATCTGGGGCCAACGTCCTGACTTTC CASSSGGSGANVLTF
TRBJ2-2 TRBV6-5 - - TGTGCCAGCAACCCCTTAACGGGCACCGGGGAGCTGTTTTTT CASNPLTGTGELFF
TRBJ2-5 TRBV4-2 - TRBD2 TGTGCCAGCAGCCAAGACCGGTCAATAGCGGGGGGGCACGAGACCCAGTACTTC CASSQDRSIAGGHETQYF
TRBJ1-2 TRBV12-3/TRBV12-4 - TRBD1 TGTGCCAGCAGTCGGGACAGTACAGGCTACACCTTC CASSRDSTGYTF
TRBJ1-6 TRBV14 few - TGTGCCAGCAGCCACGGTAATTCACCCCTCCACTTT CASSHGNSPLHF
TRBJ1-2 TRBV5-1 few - TGCGCCAGCAGCTTGGGCAGTTCTAACTATGGCTACACCTTC CASSLGSSNYGYTF
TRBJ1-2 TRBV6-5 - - TGTGCCAGCACGGACAGTTTATATGGCTACACCTTC CASTDSLYGYTF
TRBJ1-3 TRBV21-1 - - TGTGCCAGCAGCATACTCGGACAGGGCATTGGAAACACCATATATTTT CASSILGQGIGNTIYF
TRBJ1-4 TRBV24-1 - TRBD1 TGTGCCACCAGCCCGACAGGGCAAGTCGGTGAAAAACTGTTTTTT CATSPTGQVGEKLFF
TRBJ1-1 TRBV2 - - TGTGCCAGCAGGGCCAGGGAAATGAACACTGAAGCTTTCTTT CASRAREMNTEAFF
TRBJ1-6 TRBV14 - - TGTGCCAGCAGCCATAGGGGTGCGTCACCCCTCCACTTT CASSHRGASPLHF
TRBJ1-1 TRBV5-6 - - TGTGCCAGCAGCCCTCTAGGTAACACTGAAGCTTTCTTT CASSPLGNTEAFF
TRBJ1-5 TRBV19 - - TGTGCCAGTAGTATGGGGGCAGGGGATCGTCAGCCCCAGCATTTT CASSMGAGDRQPQHF
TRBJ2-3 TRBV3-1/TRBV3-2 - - TGTGCCAGCAGCTGGCAGGGGGATACGCAGTATTTT CASSWQGDTQYF
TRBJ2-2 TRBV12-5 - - TGTGCTAGTGGTTTGCCACTGCCCACCGGGGAGCTGTTTTTT CASGLPLPTGELFF
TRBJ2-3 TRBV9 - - TGTGCCAGCAGCGTACAGGGGGGTATAGATACGCAGTATTTT CASSVQGGIDTQYF
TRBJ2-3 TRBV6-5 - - TGTGCCAGCAGTTACCTAGACACAGATACGCAGTATTTT CASSYLDTDTQYF
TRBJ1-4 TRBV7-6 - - TGTGCCAGCAGCTTAAGGAGTCAGGGGATGGGTGAAAAACTGTTTTTT CASSLRSQGMGEKLFF
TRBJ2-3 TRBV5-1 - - TGCGCCAGCAGCTTGGGGGCCAGTCCAGATACGCAGTATTTT CASSLGASPDTQYF
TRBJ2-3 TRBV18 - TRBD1 TGTGCCAGCTCACCACGGGACAGGGGGCGAGATACGCAGTATTTT CASSPRDRGRDTQYF
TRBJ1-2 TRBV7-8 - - TGTGCCAGCAGCTTACTGCCAGGGGCCGTAGGCTATGGCTACACCTTC CASSLLPGAVGYGYTF
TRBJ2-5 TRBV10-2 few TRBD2 TGCGCCAGCAGTGAGGCGGGACTAGCGGAAGAGACCCAGTACTTC CASSEAGLAEETQYF